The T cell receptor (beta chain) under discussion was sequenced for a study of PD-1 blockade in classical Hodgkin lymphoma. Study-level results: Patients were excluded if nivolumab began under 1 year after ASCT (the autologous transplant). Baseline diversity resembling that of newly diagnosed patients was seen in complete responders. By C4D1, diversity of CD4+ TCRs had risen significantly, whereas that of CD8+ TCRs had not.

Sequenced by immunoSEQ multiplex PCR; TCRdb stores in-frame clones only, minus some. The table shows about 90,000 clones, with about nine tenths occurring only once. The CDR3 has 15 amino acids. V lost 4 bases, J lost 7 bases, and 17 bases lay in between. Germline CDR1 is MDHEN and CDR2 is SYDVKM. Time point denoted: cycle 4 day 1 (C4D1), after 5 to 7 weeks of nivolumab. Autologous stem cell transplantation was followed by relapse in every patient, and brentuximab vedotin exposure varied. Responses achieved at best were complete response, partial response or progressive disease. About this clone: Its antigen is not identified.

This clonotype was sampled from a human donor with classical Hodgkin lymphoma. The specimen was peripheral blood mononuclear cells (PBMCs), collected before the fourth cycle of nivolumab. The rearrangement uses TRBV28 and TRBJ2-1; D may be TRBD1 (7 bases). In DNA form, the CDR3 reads TGTGCCAGCAGTTCGGGGGACAGAGCTTGGAATGAGCAGTTCTTC. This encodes CASSSGDRAWNEQFF.